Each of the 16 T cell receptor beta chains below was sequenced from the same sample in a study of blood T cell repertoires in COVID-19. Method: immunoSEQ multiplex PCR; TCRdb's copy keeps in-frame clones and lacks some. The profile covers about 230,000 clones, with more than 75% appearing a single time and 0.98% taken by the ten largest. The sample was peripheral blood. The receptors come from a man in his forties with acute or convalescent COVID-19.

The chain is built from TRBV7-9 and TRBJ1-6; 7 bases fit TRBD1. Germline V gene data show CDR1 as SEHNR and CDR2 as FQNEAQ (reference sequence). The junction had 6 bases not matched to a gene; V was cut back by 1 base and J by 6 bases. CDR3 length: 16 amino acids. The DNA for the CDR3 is TGTGCCAGCAGCTTAGATGAGGGGGCTGGTAATTCACCCCTCCACTTT. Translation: CASSLDEGAGNSPLHF.

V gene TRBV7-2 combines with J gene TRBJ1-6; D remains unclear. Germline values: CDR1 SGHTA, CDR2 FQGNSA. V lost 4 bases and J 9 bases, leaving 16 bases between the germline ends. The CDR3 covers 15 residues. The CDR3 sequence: CASSSLGRGSSPLHF. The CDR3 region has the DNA TGTGCCAGCAGCTCTTTGGGTAGAGGATCTTCACCCCTCCACTTT.

The DNA of the CDR3 is TGTGCCAGCAGTTATTCCGCGGGGATGAGATCACCCCTCCACTTT. Protein product: CASSYSAGMRSPLHF. V gene TRBV6-5 combines with J gene TRBJ1-6; D is undetermined. CDR1 and CDR2 from the germline V gene are MNHEY and SVGAGI. Trimming pared 3 bases from V and 10 bases from J, leaving 16 bases between. This CDR3 has 15 amino acids.

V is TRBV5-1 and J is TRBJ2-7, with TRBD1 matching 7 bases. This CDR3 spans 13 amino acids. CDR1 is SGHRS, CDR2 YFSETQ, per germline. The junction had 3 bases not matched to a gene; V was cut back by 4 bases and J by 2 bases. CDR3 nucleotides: TGCGCCAGCAGCCAGGGACAGACCTACGAGCAGTACTTC. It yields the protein CASSQGQTYEQYF.

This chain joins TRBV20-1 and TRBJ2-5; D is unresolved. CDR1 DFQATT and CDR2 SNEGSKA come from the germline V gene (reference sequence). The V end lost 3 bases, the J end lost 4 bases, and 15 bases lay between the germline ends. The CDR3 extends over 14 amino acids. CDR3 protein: CSASGKTPGETQYF. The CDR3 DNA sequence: TGCAGTGCTAGTGGGAAGACGCCAGGAGAGACCCAGTACTTC.

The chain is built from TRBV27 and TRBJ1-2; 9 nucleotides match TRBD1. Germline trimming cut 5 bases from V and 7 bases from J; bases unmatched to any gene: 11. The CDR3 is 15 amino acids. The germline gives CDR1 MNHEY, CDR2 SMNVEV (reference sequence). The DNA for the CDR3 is TGTGCCAGCAGTCTCGGCACAGGGGGCTCCCCTGGCTACACCTTC. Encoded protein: CASSLGTGGSPGYTF.

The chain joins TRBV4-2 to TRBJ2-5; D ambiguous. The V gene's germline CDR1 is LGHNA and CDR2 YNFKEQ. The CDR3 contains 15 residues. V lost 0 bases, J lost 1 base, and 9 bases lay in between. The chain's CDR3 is CASSQDPGSQETQYF. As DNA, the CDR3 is TGTGCCAGCAGCCAAGACCCAGGAAGCCAAGAGACCCAGTACTTC.

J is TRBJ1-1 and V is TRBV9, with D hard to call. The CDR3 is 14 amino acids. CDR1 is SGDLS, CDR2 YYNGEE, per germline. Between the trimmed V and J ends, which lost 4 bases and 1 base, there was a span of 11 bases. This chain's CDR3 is CASSPWRENTEAFF. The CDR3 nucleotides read TGTGCCAGCAGCCCCTGGAGGGAGAACACTGAAGCTTTCTTT. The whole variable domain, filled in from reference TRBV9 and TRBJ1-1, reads DSGVTQTPKHLITATGQRVTLRCSPRSGDLSVYWYQQSLDQGLQFLIQYYNGEERAKGNILERFSAQQFPDLHSELNLSSLELGDSALYFCASSPWRENTEAFFGQGTRLTVV.

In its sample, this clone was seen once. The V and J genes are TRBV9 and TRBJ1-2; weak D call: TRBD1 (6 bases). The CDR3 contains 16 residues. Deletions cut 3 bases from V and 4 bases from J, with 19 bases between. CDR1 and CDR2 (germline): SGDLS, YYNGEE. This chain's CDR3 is CASSANGGLETYGYTF. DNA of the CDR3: TGTGCCAGCAGCGCGAACGGGGGGCTAGAAACCTATGGCTACACCTTC.

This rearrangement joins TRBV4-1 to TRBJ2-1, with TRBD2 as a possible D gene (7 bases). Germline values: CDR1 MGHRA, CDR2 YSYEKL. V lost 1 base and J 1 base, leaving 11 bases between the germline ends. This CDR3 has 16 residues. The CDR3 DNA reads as TGCGCCAGCAGCCAAGGGGGGGGACAATCCTACAATGAGCAGTTCTTC. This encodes CASSQGGGQSYNEQFF.

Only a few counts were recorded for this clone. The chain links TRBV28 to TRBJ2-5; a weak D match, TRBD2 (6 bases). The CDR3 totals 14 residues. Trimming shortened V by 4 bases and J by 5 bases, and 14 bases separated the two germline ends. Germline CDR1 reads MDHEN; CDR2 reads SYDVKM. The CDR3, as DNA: TGTGCCAGCAGTTCAATTCGCGGGACCGAGACCCAGTACTTC. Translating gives CASSSIRGTETQYF.

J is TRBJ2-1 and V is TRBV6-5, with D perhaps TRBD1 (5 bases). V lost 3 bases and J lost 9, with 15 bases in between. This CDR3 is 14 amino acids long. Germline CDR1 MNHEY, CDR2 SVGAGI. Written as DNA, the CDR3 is TGTGCCAGCAGTTATGGGCAGGGATCGAGTGAGCAGTTCTTC. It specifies CASSYGQGSSEQFF.

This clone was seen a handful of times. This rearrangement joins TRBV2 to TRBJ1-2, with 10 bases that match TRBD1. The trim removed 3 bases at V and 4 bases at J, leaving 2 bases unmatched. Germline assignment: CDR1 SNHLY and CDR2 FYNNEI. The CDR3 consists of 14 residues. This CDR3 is CASSEGDRGYGYTF. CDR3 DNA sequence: TGTGCCAGCAGTGAGGGGGACAGGGGCTATGGCTACACCTTC.

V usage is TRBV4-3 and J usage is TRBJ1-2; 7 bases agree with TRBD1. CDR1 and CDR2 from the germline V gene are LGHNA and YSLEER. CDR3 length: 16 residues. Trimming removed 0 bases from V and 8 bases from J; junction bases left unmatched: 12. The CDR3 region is CASSQEPGTAGNGYTF. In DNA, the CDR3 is TGCGCCAGCAGCCAAGAGCCCGGGACAGCCGGGAACGGCTACACCTTC.

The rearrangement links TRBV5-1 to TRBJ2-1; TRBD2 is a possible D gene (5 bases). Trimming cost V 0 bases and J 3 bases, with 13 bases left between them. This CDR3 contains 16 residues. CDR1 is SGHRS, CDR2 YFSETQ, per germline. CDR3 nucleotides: TGCGCCAGCAGCTTGGCTAGGACGGGGAACTACAATGAGCAGTTCTTC. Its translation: CASSLARTGNYNEQFF.

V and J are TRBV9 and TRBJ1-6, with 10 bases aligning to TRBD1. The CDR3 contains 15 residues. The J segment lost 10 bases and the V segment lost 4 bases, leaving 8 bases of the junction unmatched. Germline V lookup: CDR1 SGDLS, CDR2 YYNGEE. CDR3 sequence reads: CASSPRDRGQSPLHF. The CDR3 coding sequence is TGTGCCAGCAGCCCCAGAGACAGGGGGCAATCACCCCTCCACTTT.